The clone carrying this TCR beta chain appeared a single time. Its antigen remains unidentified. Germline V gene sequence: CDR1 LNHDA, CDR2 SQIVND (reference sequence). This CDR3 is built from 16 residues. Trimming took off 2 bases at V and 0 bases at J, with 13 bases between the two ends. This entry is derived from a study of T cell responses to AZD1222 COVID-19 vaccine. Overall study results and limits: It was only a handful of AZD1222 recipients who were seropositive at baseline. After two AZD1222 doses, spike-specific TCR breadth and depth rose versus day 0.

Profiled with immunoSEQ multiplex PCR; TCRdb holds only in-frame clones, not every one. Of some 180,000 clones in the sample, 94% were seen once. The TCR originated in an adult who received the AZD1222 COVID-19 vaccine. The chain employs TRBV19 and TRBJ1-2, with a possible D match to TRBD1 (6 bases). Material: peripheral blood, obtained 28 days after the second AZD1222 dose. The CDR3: CASSISDRRTNYGYTF. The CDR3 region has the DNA TGTGCCAGTAGTATAAGCGACAGGCGAACTAACTATGGCTACACCTTC.